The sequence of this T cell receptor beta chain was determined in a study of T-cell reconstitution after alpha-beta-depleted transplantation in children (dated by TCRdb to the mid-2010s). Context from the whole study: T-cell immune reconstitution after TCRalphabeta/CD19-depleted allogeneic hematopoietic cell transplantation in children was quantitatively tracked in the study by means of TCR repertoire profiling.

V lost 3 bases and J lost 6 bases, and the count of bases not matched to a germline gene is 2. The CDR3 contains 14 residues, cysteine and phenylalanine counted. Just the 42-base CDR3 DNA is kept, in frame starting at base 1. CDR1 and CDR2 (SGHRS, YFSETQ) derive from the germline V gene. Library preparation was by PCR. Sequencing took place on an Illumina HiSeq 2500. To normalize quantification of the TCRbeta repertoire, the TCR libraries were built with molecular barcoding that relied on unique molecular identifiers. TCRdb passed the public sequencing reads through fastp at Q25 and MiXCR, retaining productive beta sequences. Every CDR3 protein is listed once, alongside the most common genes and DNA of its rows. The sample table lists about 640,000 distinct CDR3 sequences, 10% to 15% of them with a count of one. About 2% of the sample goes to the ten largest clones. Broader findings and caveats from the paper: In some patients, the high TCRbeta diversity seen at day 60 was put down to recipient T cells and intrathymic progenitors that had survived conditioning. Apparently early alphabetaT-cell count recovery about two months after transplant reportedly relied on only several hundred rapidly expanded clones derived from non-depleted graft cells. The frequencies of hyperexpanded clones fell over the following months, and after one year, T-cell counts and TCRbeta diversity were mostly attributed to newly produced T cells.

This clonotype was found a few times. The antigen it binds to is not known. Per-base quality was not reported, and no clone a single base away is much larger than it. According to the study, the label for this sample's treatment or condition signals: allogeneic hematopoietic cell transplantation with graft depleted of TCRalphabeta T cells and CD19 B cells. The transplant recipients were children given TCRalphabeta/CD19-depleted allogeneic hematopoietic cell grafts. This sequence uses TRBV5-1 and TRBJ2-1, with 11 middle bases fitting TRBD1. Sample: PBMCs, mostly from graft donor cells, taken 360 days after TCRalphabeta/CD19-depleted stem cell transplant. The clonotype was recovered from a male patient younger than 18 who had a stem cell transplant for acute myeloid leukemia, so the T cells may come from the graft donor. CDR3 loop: CASSWGTGGNEQFF. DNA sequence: TGCGCCAGCAGCTGGGGGACAGGGGGCAATGAGCAGTTCTTC.